A selection of T cell receptor beta chains follows, all from one sample in a study of beta chain features in type 1 diabetes. Assay: immunoSEQ multiplex PCR; the TCRdb copy retains only in-frame clones and omits some. The sample holds about 150,000 clones; about 8.5% are singletons and the top ten take 0.65%. The sample comprised central memory CD4+ T cells from blood. These receptor sequences come from a man aged 18-30 years in good health. CDR3s include the opening cysteine and the closing phenylalanine or tryptophan. The D gene is left open where the match is weak. A row's size may be missing; if present it is once, few, many or a size class.

J gene,V gene,D gene,clone size,CDR3 length,CDR3 DNA,CDR3 protein
TRBJ2-7,TRBV30,-,-,12,TGTGCCTGTCGGGCCAGGGCCTACGAGCAGTACTTC,CACRARAYEQYF
TRBJ2-3,TRBV7-3,TRBD2,-,15,TGTGCCAGCAGCTTACAGGCGGGAGGTGGAGATACGCAGTATTTT,CASSLQAGGGDTQYF
TRBJ1-2,TRBV7-9,TRBD1,-,15,TGTGCCAGCAGGGGTGGACAGGGGAGCTCTTACGGCTACACCTTC,CASRGGQGSSYGYTF
TRBJ1-6,TRBV6-5,TRBD1,-,15,TGTGCCAGCAGGCAGGACAGGGGCGATAATTCACCCCTCCACTTT,CASRQDRGDNSPLHF
TRBJ2-1,TRBV28,TRBD1,many,13,TGTGCCAGCAGTTTATTCGGACAGGGGAGGCAGTTCTTC,CASSLFGQGRQFF
TRBJ1-5,TRBV7-3,TRBD1,-,14,TGTGCCAGCAGCTGGAGACAGGGTGATCAGCCCCAGCATTTT,CASSWRQGDQPQHF
TRBJ1-6,TRBV28,TRBD1,few,11,TGTGCCAGCAGTCTCCGAGACAGGGAATTCTTT,CASSLRDREFF
TRBJ2-7,TRBV5-6,-,-,13,TGTGCCAGCAGCTCACACCAGGGCTACGAGCAGTACTTC,CASSSHQGYEQYF
TRBJ2-3,TRBV4-3,-,few,16,TGCGCCAGCAGCCAAGATGTACGGTCGGGCACAGATACGCAGTATTTT,CASSQDVRSGTDTQYF
TRBJ2-1,TRBV7-2,-,-,12,TGTGCCAGCAGCTTTCCACTGAGGGAGCAGTTCTTC,CASSFPLREQFF
TRBJ1-5,TRBV15,-,-,13,TGTGCCACCAGCAGAGTGGACAGTCAGCCCCAGCATTTT,CATSRVDSQPQHF
TRBJ1-5,TRBV18,TRBD1,few,16,TGTGCCAGCTCAGCTCGGGACAGGGGGCGGGATCAGCCCCAGCATTTT,CASSARDRGRDQPQHF
TRBJ2-7,TRBV29-1,TRBD2,many,13,TGCAGCGTTGCGACTAGCGGGGCCTACGAGCAGTACTTC,CSVATSGAYEQYF
TRBJ2-5,TRBV18,-,few,13,TGTGCCAGCTCACCGATGGCCCGAGAGACCCAGTACTTC,CASSPMARETQYF
TRBJ1-1,TRBV9,-,-,14,TGTGCCAGCAGCGTAGTGGGAGTGAACACTGAAGCTTTCTTT,CASSVVGVNTEAFF
TRBJ1-5,TRBV7-8,TRBD1,few,15,TGTGCCAGCAGCTTAGGGACAGGGTTATATCAGCCCCAGCATTTT,CASSLGTGLYQPQHF
TRBJ2-1,TRBV6-5,-,many,14,TGTGCCAGCAGTTACTCGACTGTACACGATGAGCAGTTCTTC,CASSYSTVHDEQFF
TRBJ2-3,TRBV11-3,-,few,14,TGTGCCAGCAGCTTAGGTGGACTACCGGATACGCAGTATTTT,CASSLGGLPDTQYF
TRBJ2-3,TRBV7-2,-,-,14,TGTGCCAGCAGCTGGACTCCCGACACAGATACGCAGTATTTT,CASSWTPDTDTQYF
TRBJ1-5,TRBV7-2,-,few,13,TGTGCCAGCAGCCCTGTCGAGAGTCAGCCCCAGCATTTT,CASSPVESQPQHF